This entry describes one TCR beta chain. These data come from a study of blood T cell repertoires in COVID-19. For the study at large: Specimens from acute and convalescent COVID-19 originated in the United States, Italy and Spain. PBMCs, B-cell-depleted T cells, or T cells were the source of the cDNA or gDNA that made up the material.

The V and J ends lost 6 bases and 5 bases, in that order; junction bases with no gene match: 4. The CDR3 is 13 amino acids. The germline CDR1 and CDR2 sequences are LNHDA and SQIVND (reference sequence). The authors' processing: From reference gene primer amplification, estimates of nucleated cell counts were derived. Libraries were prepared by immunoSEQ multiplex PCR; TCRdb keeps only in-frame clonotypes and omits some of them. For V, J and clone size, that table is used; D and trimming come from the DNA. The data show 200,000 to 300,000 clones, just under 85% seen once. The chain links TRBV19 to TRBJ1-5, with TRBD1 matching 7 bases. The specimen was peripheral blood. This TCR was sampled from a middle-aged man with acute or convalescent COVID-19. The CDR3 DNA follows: TGTGCCAGTAGCACCGACAGGGATCAGCCCCAGCATTTT. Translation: CASSTDRDQPQHF.